A selection of T cell receptor beta chains follows, all from one sample in a study of beta chain features in type 1 diabetes. TCRdb keeps only in-frame clones here, not all; method: immunoSEQ multiplex PCR. The repertoire holds under 400,000 clones, around 12% seen once, with 0.0085% to 0.012% in the top ten. Sequenced input: naive CD4+ T cells from blood. The source of these receptors is a woman aged 18 to 35 with type 1 diabetes. Both conserved end residues are part of each CDR3. The D gene is left open where the match is weak. The size of a clone is reported for some rows only, either as once, few or many, or as a class for expanded clones.

J gene	clone size	D gene	V gene	CDR3 protein	CDR3 DNA
TRBJ1-4	-	-	TRBV11-2	CASSLERINEKLFF	TGTGCCAGCAGCTTAGAGCGTATTAATGAAAAACTGTTTTTT
TRBJ2-1	-	TRBD2	TRBV11-3	CASSPLGLAAHNEQFF	TGTGCCAGCAGCCCCCTGGGACTAGCTGCCCACAATGAGCAGTTCTTC
TRBJ2-1	-	-	TRBV6-5	CASRHVNEQFF	TGTGCCAGCAGACATGTCAATGAGCAGTTCTTC
TRBJ2-1	few	TRBD2	TRBV14	CASSQVGTRLNEQFF	TGTGCCAGCAGCCAAGTGGGGACTAGACTTAATGAGCAGTTCTTC
TRBJ2-1	few	-	TRBV6-6	CASSFAVRNEQFF	TGTGCCAGCAGTTTCGCCGTGAGAAATGAGCAGTTCTTC
TRBJ2-7	-	-	TRBV29-1	CSVEAVVPRTQAYEQYF	TGCAGCGTTGAAGCTGTCGTTCCTCGGACACAAGCCTACGAGCAGTACTTC
TRBJ1-1	few	-	TRBV5-4	CASSPPGTGTMNTEAFF	TGTGCCAGCAGCCCGCCGGGAACAGGGACCATGAACACTGAAGCTTTCTTT
TRBJ1-2	-	-	TRBV6-6	CASRTGDYGYTF	TGTGCCAGCAGAACAGGAGACTATGGCTACACCTTC
TRBJ2-7	few	TRBD1	TRBV2	CASSPGQDEQYF	TGTGCCAGCAGCCCCGGACAGGACGAGCAGTACTTC
TRBJ2-4	-	-	TRBV11-3	CASSLQSTKNIQYF	TGTGCCAGCAGCTTACAGTCGACCAAAAACATTCAGTACTTC
TRBJ2-7	few	TRBD1	TRBV6-1	CASMGTGNEQYF	TGTGCCAGCATGGGGACAGGGAACGAGCAGTACTTC
TRBJ1-6	-	TRBD1	TRBV6-5	CASSYRQGYYNSPLHF	TGTGCCAGCAGTTACCGACAGGGCTACTATAATTCACCCCTCCACTTT
TRBJ1-1	-	-	TRBV11-2	CASSPLRQSTEAFF	TGTGCCAGCAGCCCACTAAGACAGAGCACTGAAGCTTTCTTT
TRBJ2-4	few	TRBD2	TRBV28	CASSRSGSANIQYF	TGTGCCAGCAGCCGTAGCGGGAGCGCAAACATTCAGTACTTC
TRBJ1-1	few	-	TRBV18	CASSLMGGTEAFF	TGTGCCAGCTCTCTAATGGGGGGTACTGAAGCTTTCTTT
TRBJ1-5	-	-	TRBV6-1	CASSEGLRPQHF	TGTGCCAGCAGTGAAGGTCTCCGGCCCCAGCATTTT
TRBJ1-2	-	-	TRBV7-2	CASSLAQHYGYTF	TGTGCCAGCAGCTTAGCACAGCACTATGGCTACACCTTC
TRBJ1-5	few	TRBD1	TRBV9	CASSLGTGGNQPQHF	TGTGCCAGCAGCCTCGGGACAGGGGGCAATCAGCCCCAGCATTTT
TRBJ2-2	few	-	TRBV5-1	CASSLDLSNTGELFF	TGCGCCAGCAGCTTGGATCTCTCGAACACCGGGGAGCTGTTTTTT
TRBJ1-4	-	-	TRBV27	CASSSPDEKLFF	TGTGCCAGCAGTTCCCCTGATGAAAAACTGTTTTTT
TRBJ2-3	-	TRBD2	TRBV5-4	CASSFASGASTDTQYF	TGTGCCAGCAGCTTTGCTAGCGGGGCTAGCACAGATACGCAGTATTTT
TRBJ2-3	-	-	TRBV18	CASSKVVTDTQYF	TGTGCCAGCTCTAAAGTAGTCACAGATACGCAGTATTTT
TRBJ1-5	few	-	TRBV7-2	CASSTAAGEQPQHF	TGTGCCAGCTCCACGGCAGCCGGGGAACAGCCCCAGCATTTT
TRBJ2-3	-	-	TRBV7-3	CASSGWQTDTQYF	TGTGCCAGCAGCGGCTGGCAAACAGATACGCAGTATTTT
TRBJ1-5	many	-	TRBV23-1	CARQPQHF	TGCGCCCGGCAGCCCCAGCATTTT
TRBJ2-3	-	TRBD1	TRBV28	CASSSTDRGVTDTQYF	TGTGCCAGCAGTTCCACCGACAGGGGGGTGACAGATACGCAGTATTTT
TRBJ2-7	few	TRBD1	TRBV11-1	CASTPGTGPEQYF	TGTGCCAGCACCCCCGGGACAGGACCCGAGCAGTACTTC
TRBJ2-1	-	TRBD2	TRBV7-3	CASSRQAGISFSEQFF	TGTGCCAGCAGCAGACAAGCGGGGATAAGTTTCAGTGAGCAGTTCTTC
TRBJ1-6	few	-	TRBV4-3	CASSQRGGRSYNSPLHF	TGCGCCAGCAGCCAAAGGGGGGGGCGGTCCTATAATTCACCCCTCCACTTT
TRBJ1-2	-	-	TRBV12-5	CASGLVGQGYGGYTF	TGTGCTAGTGGTTTGGTGGGCCAGGGGTATGGTGGCTACACCTTC
TRBJ2-3	few	TRBD2	TRBV7-6	CASSLAGTSGGTDTQYF	TGTGCCAGCAGCTTAGCGGGGACTAGCGGGGGCACAGATACGCAGTATTTT
TRBJ1-2	few	TRBD1	TRBV11-2	CASSQDRNYGYTF	TGTGCCAGCAGCCAGGACAGGAACTATGGCTACACCTTC
TRBJ2-5	-	TRBD1	TRBV5-1	CASSLQGVQETQYF	TGCGCCAGCAGCTTGCAGGGGGTACAAGAGACCCAGTACTTC
TRBJ2-2	few	-	TRBV28	CASFEGAAGELFF	TGTGCCAGTTTTGAGGGAGCGGCCGGGGAGCTGTTTTTT
TRBJ2-7	-	TRBD2	TRBV10-3	CAISSGAYEQYF	TGTGCCATCAGCAGCGGGGCCTACGAGCAGTACTTC
TRBJ1-5	-	-	TRBV28	CASSSRKQGVHQPQHF	TGTGCCAGCAGTTCCAGGAAACAGGGCGTCCATCAGCCCCAGCATTTT
TRBJ1-2	-	-	TRBV27	CASSLSGANYGYTF	TGTGCCAGCAGTTTATCGGGGGCCAACTATGGCTACACCTTC
TRBJ1-1	few	TRBD1	TRBV7-9	CASSRTGGGYTEAFF	TGTGCCAGCAGCCGAACAGGGGGAGGTTACACTGAAGCTTTCTTT
TRBJ1-4	few	-	TRBV2	CASSVYEKLFF	TGTGCCAGCAGTGTATATGAAAAACTGTTTTTT
TRBJ2-2	-	TRBD2	TRBV5-1	CASSRTSGNTGELFF	TGCGCCAGCAGTAGAACTAGCGGGAACACCGGGGAGCTGTTTTTT
TRBJ1-1	few	-	TRBV20-1	CSAYLTYGAFF	TGCAGTGCTTACCTTACGTACGGAGCTTTCTTT
TRBJ2-7	few	TRBD2	TRBV4-3	CASSQFLAGSHEQYF	TGCGCCAGCAGCCAATTTCTAGCGGGATCCCACGAGCAGTACTTC
TRBJ2-1	-	TRBD2	TRBV5-1	CASSPRTSGSSYNEQFF	TGCGCCAGCAGCCCTAGGACTAGCGGGAGCTCCTACAATGAGCAGTTCTTC
TRBJ1-5	few	-	TRBV9	CASSQSGGSNQPQHF	TGTGCCAGCAGCCAGTCCGGGGGTAGCAATCAGCCCCAGCATTTT
TRBJ2-3	-	TRBD2	TRBV7-2	CASSLDSSGRGADTQYF	TGTGCCAGCAGCTTAGATTCTAGCGGGAGGGGGGCAGATACGCAGTATTTT
TRBJ2-5	-	TRBD1	TRBV7-9	CASSPSPGQAKVRETQYF	TGTGCCAGCAGCCCCTCGCCCGGACAGGCCAAGGTGAGGGAGACCCAGTACTTC
TRBJ2-2	-	TRBD1	TRBV5-4	CASTDPTGANTGELFF	TGTGCCAGCACAGACCCGACAGGGGCGAACACCGGGGAGCTGTTTTTT
TRBJ2-5	few	TRBD1	TRBV9	CASNRGQNQETQYF	TGTGCCAGCAATAGGGGACAGAACCAAGAGACCCAGTACTTC
TRBJ2-1	few	TRBD2	TRBV28	CASRGTSGSHEQFF	TGTGCCAGCCGAGGGACTAGCGGGAGCCATGAGCAGTTCTTC
TRBJ2-7	-	TRBD1	TRBV14	CASSHSTGAAYEQYF	TGTGCCAGCAGCCATTCAACAGGGGCGGCCTACGAGCAGTACTTC
TRBJ1-2	-	-	TRBV15	CATSGGQGYGYTF	TGTGCCACCAGCGGAGGCCAGGGCTATGGCTACACCTTC
TRBJ2-3	few	-	TRBV5-1	CASSGGDLRTDTQYF	TGCGCCAGCAGCGGCGGGGACCTACGCACAGATACGCAGTATTTT
TRBJ2-7	-	TRBD2	TRBV28	CASSKLAGRGPYEQYF	TGTGCCAGCAGTAAACTAGCGGGCAGGGGTCCCTACGAGCAGTACTTC
TRBJ2-3	few	-	TRBV29-1	CSVVIGLHTDTQYF	TGCAGCGTTGTAATAGGACTACACACAGATACGCAGTATTTT